This is a list of T cell receptor beta chains from one sample in a study of blood T cell repertoires in COVID-19. Measured with immunoSEQ multiplex PCR; TCRdb has only the in-frame clones, and not every one. The repertoire holds 200,000 to 250,000 clones, with about three quarters as singletons. Sample: peripheral blood. These receptors were taken from a woman in her seventies with acute or convalescent COVID-19. CDR3s include the opening cysteine and the closing phenylalanine or tryptophan. Fields, in order: clone size, J gene, V gene, D gene, CDR3 protein, CDR3 DNA. D genes are given only for firm matches. Not all rows give a size; the values are once, few, many and, for expanded clones, a class.

clone_size: .
j_call: TRBJ2-1
v_call: TRBV2
d_call: TRBD2
cdr3_aa: CASSLGTSLNEQFF
cdr3_nt: TGTGCCAGCAGTCTCGGGACTAGCTTAAATGAGCAGTTCTTC

clone_size: .
j_call: TRBJ2-3
v_call: TRBV3-1/TRBV3-2
d_call: .
cdr3_aa: CASSQDNGDPQYF
cdr3_nt: TGTGCCAGCAGCCAAGATAACGGGGATCCGCAGTATTTT

clone_size: .
j_call: TRBJ1-1
v_call: TRBV7-8
d_call: .
cdr3_aa: CASSRGGGSSTEAFF
cdr3_nt: TGTGCCAGCAGCCGGGGCGGGGGAAGTAGTACTGAAGCTTTCTTT

clone_size: .
j_call: TRBJ2-7
v_call: TRBV7-8
d_call: TRBD1
cdr3_aa: CASSPREGQGTYEQYF
cdr3_nt: TGTGCCAGCAGCCCCCGGGAAGGACAGGGGACCTACGAGCAGTACTTC

clone_size: .
j_call: TRBJ1-1
v_call: TRBV3-1/TRBV3-2
d_call: .
cdr3_aa: CASSLTQWTEAFF
cdr3_nt: TGTGCCAGCAGCCTCACACAGTGGACTGAAGCTTTCTTT

clone_size: .
j_call: TRBJ1-5
v_call: TRBV30
d_call: .
cdr3_aa: CAWSVREDQPQHF
cdr3_nt: TGTGCCTGGAGTGTCAGGGAGGATCAGCCCCAGCATTTT

clone_size: .
j_call: TRBJ1-1
v_call: TRBV6-6
d_call: TRBD1
cdr3_aa: CASSRRQGADTEAFF
cdr3_nt: TGTGCCAGCAGTCGAAGACAGGGGGCGGACACTGAAGCTTTCTTT

clone_size: .
j_call: TRBJ1-6
v_call: TRBV6-5
d_call: TRBD1
cdr3_aa: CASSYTYRGSSPLHF
cdr3_nt: TGTGCCAGCAGTTACACCTACAGGGGATCTTCACCCCTCCACTTT

clone_size: .
j_call: TRBJ2-5
v_call: TRBV5-1
d_call: TRBD1
cdr3_aa: CASSYGAGGETQYF
cdr3_nt: TGCGCCAGCAGCTACGGGGCAGGGGGTGAGACCCAGTACTTC

clone_size: .
j_call: TRBJ1-1
v_call: TRBV10-3
d_call: .
cdr3_aa: CAISGGGGEKTEAFF
cdr3_nt: TGTGCCATCAGTGGTGGCGGGGGCGAGAAGACTGAAGCTTTCTTT

clone_size: many
j_call: TRBJ2-1
v_call: TRBV7-9
d_call: .
cdr3_aa: CASSDRDWAPGEQFF
cdr3_nt: TGTGCCAGCAGCGATCGGGACTGGGCCCCGGGGGAGCAGTTCTTC

clone_size: .
j_call: TRBJ2-7
v_call: TRBV5-1
d_call: TRBD1
cdr3_aa: CASRDGTVAYEQYF
cdr3_nt: TGCGCCAGCAGGGATGGGACAGTGGCCTACGAGCAGTACTTC

clone_size: few
j_call: TRBJ1-1
v_call: TRBV30
d_call: .
cdr3_aa: CAWRHGGNTEAFF
cdr3_nt: TGTGCCTGGAGACATGGTGGGAACACTGAAGCTTTCTTT

clone_size: .
j_call: TRBJ1-4
v_call: TRBV5-8
d_call: TRBD1
cdr3_aa: CASSFGQGIGGTNEKLFF
cdr3_nt: TGTGCCAGCAGCTTCGGACAGGGGATTGGCGGGACTAATGAAAAACTGTTTTTT

clone_size: .
j_call: TRBJ2-1
v_call: TRBV5-1
d_call: TRBD1
cdr3_aa: CASSGGTGFDLNNEQFF
cdr3_nt: TGCGCCAGCAGCGGCGGGACAGGTTTTGACCTAAACAATGAGCAGTTCTTC

clone_size: few
j_call: TRBJ2-3
v_call: TRBV9
d_call: TRBD2
cdr3_aa: CASSVGGAGGDTQYF
cdr3_nt: TGTGCCAGCAGCGTAGGAGGAGCGGGGGGAGATACGCAGTATTTT

clone_size: .
j_call: TRBJ2-5
v_call: TRBV7-9
d_call: TRBD2
cdr3_aa: CASSLNSGGGETQYF
cdr3_nt: TGTGCCAGCAGCTTAAACTCGGGGGGAGGAGAGACCCAGTACTTC

clone_size: .
j_call: TRBJ2-1
v_call: TRBV11-1
d_call: .
cdr3_aa: CASSSSSPGVYNEQFF
cdr3_nt: TGTGCCAGCAGCTCATCGTCACCCGGTGTGTACAATGAGCAGTTCTTC

clone_size: .
j_call: TRBJ2-5
v_call: TRBV5-1
d_call: TRBD2
cdr3_aa: CASSSTSGGAGETQYF
cdr3_nt: TGCGCCAGCAGCTCGACTAGCGGGGGGGCCGGGGAGACCCAGTACTTC

clone_size: .
j_call: TRBJ2-1
v_call: TRBV3-1/TRBV3-2
d_call: TRBD2
cdr3_aa: CASSPHLAGDNEQFF
cdr3_nt: TGTGCCAGCAGCCCCCACCTAGCGGGGGACAATGAGCAGTTCTTC

clone_size: .
j_call: TRBJ1-1
v_call: TRBV5-1
d_call: .
cdr3_aa: CASSLVQGKNTEAFF
cdr3_nt: TGCGCCAGCAGCTTGGTTCAGGGAAAGAACACTGAAGCTTTCTTT

clone_size: .
j_call: TRBJ2-5
v_call: TRBV10-3
d_call: TRBD2
cdr3_aa: CAISWTSGGPRETQYF
cdr3_nt: TGTGCCATCAGTTGGACTAGCGGGGGGCCGAGGGAGACCCAGTACTTC

clone_size: few
j_call: TRBJ2-7
v_call: TRBV23-1
d_call: TRBD1
cdr3_aa: CASRDRGYEQYF
cdr3_nt: TGCGCCAGCCGGGACAGGGGCTACGAGCAGTACTTC

clone_size: few
j_call: TRBJ2-2
v_call: TRBV3-1/TRBV3-2
d_call: .
cdr3_aa: CASSQARVNTGELFF
cdr3_nt: TGTGCCAGCAGCCAAGCGCGAGTGAACACCGGGGAGCTGTTTTTT